This entry lists 28 T cell receptor beta chains sequenced from one sample in a study of response to subunit inactivated influenza vaccine (dated by TCRdb to 2017 to 2018). Libraries were built with RT-PCR. Sequencing took place on an Illumina HiSeq 2500. TCRdb itself trimmed the public reads at Q25 with fastp, ran MiXCR and retained productive beta chains. CDR3 protein sequences are deduplicated, and each keeps its most common genes and DNA. The sample table records 700,000 to 900,000 distinct CDR3 sequences; less than 25% of these occur just once. The ten most abundant clones make up more than 8.5% of the sample. The sample in question was PBMCs from blood, obtained 5 to 6 days after vaccination. These receptors were collected from a man aged 50 to 60 who received an inactivated influenza vaccine. Donor details come from another sample of the same person, matched by shared clones.

This clonotype turned up a few times. V and J are TRBV10-3 and TRBJ1-6; D gene uncertain. CDR1 and CDR2 (germline): ENHRY, SYGVKD. The CDR3 consists of 14 residues. Trimming took off 0 bases at V and 7 bases at J, with 7 bases between the two ends. DNA of the CDR3: TGTGCCATCAGTGAGTCCCTTCAGAATTCACCCCTCCACTTT. This gives the protein CAISESLQNSPLHF.

In its sample, this clonotype was seen a few times. The chain joins TRBV20-1 to TRBJ2-7; 10 positions agree with TRBD1. Germline assignment: CDR1 DFQATT and CDR2 SNEGSKA (reference sequence). CDR3 length: 13 residues. The V and J ends lost 6 bases and 1 base, in that order; junction bases with no gene match: 3. The CDR3 nucleotides read TGCAGTGCCGAGGACAGGGGGTCCTACGAGCAGTACTTC. Encoded protein: CSAEDRGSYEQYF.

The chain uses TRBV6-1 and TRBJ2-1; 14 nucleotides line up with TRBD2. J gave up 12 bases and V 3 bases, and 7 bases lay outside the gene matches. There are 15 residues in the CDR3. CDR1 MNHNS and CDR2 SASEGT come from the germline V gene. CDR3 amino acids: CASSDGTSGGSRQFF. The CDR3 DNA follows: TGTGCCAGCAGTGACGGGACTAGCGGGGGATCAAGGCAGTTCTTC.

This chain uses TRBV12-3 or TRBV12-4 with TRBJ1-1; D unresolved. CDR3 length: 14 residues. V lost 6 bases and J 0 bases, leaving 11 bases between the germline ends. The CDR3 sequence is CASSIGGLNTEAFF. In DNA, the CDR3 is TGTGCCAGCAGCATTGGAGGGTTGAACACTGAAGCTTTCTTT.

This chain connects TRBV30 to TRBJ2-6; D is tentatively TRBD1 or TRBD2 (5 bases each). Germline V gene data show CDR1 as GTSNPN and CDR2 as SVGIG (reference sequence). The CDR3 runs 15 residues. V was trimmed by 2 bases and J by 0 bases, leaving 8 bases between them. The CDR3 loop is CAWSRDRSGANVLTF. The CDR3 DNA is TGTGCCTGGAGTCGGGACCGCTCTGGGGCCAACGTCCTGACTTTC.

This clonotype showed up just a few times. V is TRBV7-2 and J is TRBJ1-2, with TRBD1 identical over 9 bases. Germline CDR1 reads SGHTA; CDR2 reads FQGNSA. The J segment lost 2 bases and the V segment lost 4 bases, leaving 8 bases of the junction unmatched. The CDR3 spans 16 residues. The CDR3: CASSSGGTGRNYGYTF. CDR3 nucleotide sequence: TGTGCCAGCAGCTCAGGCGGGACAGGGAGAAACTATGGCTACACCTTC.

The V call is TRBV25-1, the J call TRBJ1-1; maybe TRBD1 (6 bases). V was shortened by 1 base and J by 10 bases, with 13 bases between the two germline ends. CDR3 length: 13 amino acids. From germline, CDR1 is MGHDK and CDR2 SYGVNS. This CDR3 reads CASSESRRGRAFF. As DNA, the CDR3 is TGTGCCAGCAGTGAATCCCGCAGGGGAAGAGCTTTCTTT. Full variable domain (remainder filled in from reference TRBV25-1 and TRBJ1-1): EADIYQTPRYLVIGTGKKITLECSQTMGHDKMYWYQQDPGMELHLIHYSYGVNSTEKGDLSSESTVSRIRTEHFPLTLESARPSHTSQYLCASSESRRGRAFFGQGTRLTVV.

This rearrangement joins TRBV19 to TRBJ2-5; the match to TRBD1 covers 8 bases. The CDR3 has 14 amino acids. From germline, CDR1 is LNHDA and CDR2 SQIVND (reference sequence). The ends lost 10 bases at V and 5 bases at J; junction bases unmatched: 12. CDR3 nucleotide sequence: TGTGCCACCGGGGCGGCAGGGGGCCGGGAGACCCAGTACTTC. Protein sequence: CATGAAGGRETQYF.

The gene calls are TRBV5-1 and TRBJ2-7, with TRBD2 identical over 14 bases. Per germline, CDR1 SGHRS and CDR2 YFSETQ. The CDR3 totals 16 residues. Losses at the gene ends were 1 base for V and 3 bases for J; bases not matched to a gene: 3. DNA for the CDR3: TGCGCCAGCAGCTTGCTGGGACTAGCGGGGGACTACGAGCAGTACTTC. Translating it yields CASSLLGLAGDYEQYF. Filled out from reference TRBV5-1 and TRBJ2-7, the complete variable domain reads KAGVTQTPRYLIKTRGQQVTLSCSPISGHRSVSWYQQTPGQGLQFLFEYFSETQRNKGNFPGRFSGRQFSNSRSEMNVSTLELGDSALYLCASSLLGLAGDYEQYFGPGTRLTVT.

The chain recombines TRBV20-1 with TRBJ1-5; possibly TRBD1 for D (5 bases). The CDR3 has 16 amino acids. The germline CDR1 and CDR2 sequences are DFQATT and SNEGSKA (reference sequence). V was trimmed by 4 bases and J by 11 bases, leaving 27 bases between them. The CDR3 nucleotides are TGCAGTGCTATCCCCCCAAACCAGGGTTTCCGTACGACCCAGCATTTT. Translated, it gives CSAIPPNQGFRTTQHF.

This clonotype was seen only a few times. The chain couples TRBV7-2 to TRBJ1-1, with D unclear. The CDR3 is made up of 15 amino acids. Germline CDR1 is SGHTA and CDR2 is FQGNSA. V lost 5 bases and J 0 bases, leaving 13 bases between the germline ends. CDR3 nucleotide sequence: TGTGCCAGCAGCGCCCGGGCCTCAGTGAACACTGAAGCTTTCTTT. Its protein is CASSARASVNTEAFF.

The chain couples TRBV27 to TRBJ1-1, with D uncertain. The length of the CDR3 is 15 residues. The V and J ends lost 0 bases and 1 base respectively, with 9 bases between them. Germline V CDR1 and CDR2: MNHEY, SMNVEV (reference sequence). The CDR3 here is CASSLSAGPNTEAFF. The CDR3 DNA reads as TGTGCCAGCAGTTTATCGGCAGGACCGAACACTGAAGCTTTCTTT.

The V gene is TRBV19, the J gene TRBJ1-2; D might be TRBD1 (6 bases). This CDR3 contains 13 residues. V shed 2 bases and J shed 3 bases, with 7 bases lying between them. Germline V gene lookup returns CDR1 LNHDA and CDR2 SQIVND (reference sequence). The CDR3 spells CASSIRTDYGYTF. Here the CDR3 DNA reads TGTGCCAGTAGTATAAGGACAGACTATGGCTACACCTTC.

This clonotype occurred a few times. The rearrangement uses TRBV4-2 and TRBJ2-1; D perhaps matches TRBD1 (6 bases). Trimming took 1 base from V and 4 from J, leaving 17 bases between them. The length of the CDR3 is 17 residues. CDR1 LGHNA and CDR2 YNFKEQ come from the germline V gene. The CDR3, as DNA: TGTGCCAGCAGCCAAGCTTTAAGAGGCGGACAGTACAATGAGCAGTTCTTC. Protein sequence: CASSQALRGGQYNEQFF.

CDR3 protein: CASTIRTANTGELFF. The CDR3 DNA sequence: TGCGCCAGCACTATCCGGACGGCGAACACCGGGGAGCTGTTTTTT. The chain uses TRBV5-1 and TRBJ2-2, with D hard to call. CDR1 and CDR2 from the germline V gene are SGHRS and YFSETQ. CDR3 length: 15 amino acids. V was clipped by 6 bases and J by 0 bases, with 12 bases between them.

Many counts were recorded for this clonotype. This chain joins TRBV20-1 and TRBJ2-2; 11 bases are shared with TRBD2. Germline values: CDR1 DFQATT, CDR2 SNEGSKA (reference sequence). With 3 bases clipped from V and 1 base from J, the junction kept 4 bases outside the gene matches. The CDR3 has 16 residues. The CDR3 region has the DNA TGCAGTGCTAGCACCCTAGCGGGAGGGAACACCGGGGAGCTGTTTTTT. This translates into CSASTLAGGNTGELFF.

For this clonotype: Compared with germline, one end of the junction differs, possibly owing to a read error. This chain links TRBV28 with TRBJ2-3; possible D gene TRBD2, 6 bases. The CDR3 sequence is 14 residues long. CDR1 is MDHEN, CDR2 SYDVKM, per germline. The CDR3 sequence: CASSFSGRPRGSHF. The CDR3 nucleotides read TGTGCCAGCAGTTTTTCCGGGAGACCCCGGGGATCGCATTTT.

This clonotype was observed at least ten times. The chain recombines TRBV7-6 with TRBJ2-1; 7 bases are a match to TRBD1. J gave up 7 bases and V 1 base, and 1 base lay outside the gene matches. The germline V gene encodes CDR1 SGHVS and CDR2 FNYEAQ. This CDR3 region has 13 residues. The CDR3 DNA reads as TGTGCCAGCAGCTTAGGGGGACAGAATGAGCAGTTCTTC. This sequence encodes CASSLGGQNEQFF.

In its sample, this clonotype was seen many times. The genes are TRBV5-1 and TRBJ2-2; TRBD1 or TRBD2 may be the D gene (5 bases each). Trimming removed 7 bases from V and 1 base from J, with 23 bases in between. The CDR3 spans 18 residues. CDR1 and CDR2 from the germline V gene are SGHRS and YFSETQ. CDR3 amino acids: CASLRDPMGSLNTGELFF. In nucleotides, the CDR3 is TGCGCCAGCCTAAGGGACCCCATGGGGAGCCTGAACACCGGGGAGCTGTTTTTT. Combining the CDR3 with reference TRBV5-1 and TRBJ2-2 gives the whole variable domain KAGVTQTPRYLIKTRGQQVTLSCSPISGHRSVSWYQQTPGQGLQFLFEYFSETQRNKGNFPGRFSGRQFSNSRSEMNVSTLELGDSALYLCASLRDPMGSLNTGELFFGEGSRLTVL.

This clonotype appeared a few times. The chain combines TRBV10-3 with TRBJ2-5; a weak D match, TRBD1 (6 bases). The CDR3 consists of 15 residues. The germline V gene has CDR1 ENHRY and CDR2 SYGVKD. Trimming removed 2 bases at V and 1 base at J, with 11 bases between. CDR3 amino acids: CAISERDNTQETQYF. The CDR3 DNA is TGTGCCATCAGTGAGCGGGACAACACCCAAGAGACCCAGTACTTC.

This sequence joins TRBV6-5 and TRBJ2-1; D is possibly TRBD1 (6 bases). The CDR3 runs 17 residues. V was pared by 7 bases and J by 7 bases, with 26 bases between. Germline lookup yields CDR1 MNHEY and CDR2 SVGAGI. Here the CDR3 DNA reads TGTGCCAGCACTTTGGGGGCAATCCCCAACATCGGGAATGAGCAGTTCTTC. As protein: CASTLGAIPNIGNEQFF.

The table lists this clonotype with a few counts. This chain connects TRBV2 to TRBJ2-2; tentatively, D is TRBD2 (5 bases). The CDR3 is 12 residues long. From germline, CDR1 is SNHLY and CDR2 FYNNEI. Trimming cost V 5 bases and J 13 bases, with 14 bases left between them. This CDR3 reads CASSSGEGGLFF. CDR3 bases: TGTGCCAGCAGTTCGGGCGAGGGTGGGCTGTTTTTT.

This chain links TRBV5-1 with TRBJ1-1; no firm D call. The CDR3 is 14 amino acids. In germline, CDR1 is SGHRS, CDR2 YFSETQ. Trimming shortened V by 0 bases and J by 2 bases, and 8 bases separated the two germline ends. The CDR3 DNA is TGCGCCAGCAGCTTGGGACCGAGTAACACTGAAGCTTTCTTT. Protein sequence: CASSLGPSNTEAFF.

This clonotype was observed a few times. The chain is built from TRBV20-1 and TRBJ1-2; D remains unclear. CDR3 size: 15 residues. CDR1 is DFQATT and CDR2 is SNEGSKA in the germline V gene (reference sequence). The germline V and J ends were trimmed by 0 bases and 5 bases, with 16 bases remaining between them. The CDR3 region has the DNA TGCAGTGCTAGAGATAGGAGGCAGACTTCATATGGCTACACCTTC. This encodes CSARDRRQTSYGYTF.

This chain joins TRBV5-1 and TRBJ2-4; TRBD1 aligns across 9 bases. This CDR3 has 17 amino acids. Losses at the gene ends were 5 bases for V and 5 bases for J; bases not matched to a gene: 14. Germline values: CDR1 SGHRS, CDR2 YFSETQ. The CDR3 bases are TGCGCCAGCAGGAAGGGGACAGGGATGCGGCCTGAAAACATTCAGTACTTC. Residues: CASRKGTGMRPENIQYF.

There are a few counts of this clonotype. This CDR3 is CSAPPGGQGSNEQFF. The CDR3 DNA reads TGCAGTGCTCCCCCGGGAGGACAGGGTTCCAATGAGCAGTTCTTC. The chain carries TRBV20-1 and TRBJ2-1; D may be TRBD1 (8 bases). Trimming left V 5 bases short and J 6 bases short, with 20 bases between. The CDR3 runs 15 residues. Germline V gene sequence: CDR1 DFQATT, CDR2 SNEGSKA (reference sequence).

The sample holds a few counts of this clonotype. The V gene is TRBV10-3, the J gene TRBJ2-7, with D unresolved. The V end was cut by 2 bases, the J end by 3 bases, with 8 bases between. Germline loops: CDR1 ENHRY, CDR2 SYGVKD. This CDR3 is built from 13 residues. The CDR3 nucleotides are TGTGCCATCAGTGAGGGGATCGGCTACGAGCAGTACTTC. Amino acids: CAISEGIGYEQYF.

The chain recombines TRBV6-2 or TRBV6-3 with TRBJ1-5; no firm D call. CDR1 and CDR2 (germline): MNHEY, SVGEGT. The CDR3 sequence is 14 residues long. The V end was cut by 2 bases, the J end by 1 base, with 6 bases between. CDR3 in DNA: TGTGCCAGCAGTTACGAGGGAAGCAATCAGCCCCAGCATTTT. This sequence encodes CASSYEGSNQPQHF.